These T cell receptor beta chains were read from a single sample in a study of T cell repertoires in cytomegalovirus infection. TCRdb fed the reads into MiXCR, producing one record per CDR3 protein. The top ten hold roughly an eighth of the sample, which has around 550,000 distinct CDR3 sequences, 26% seen once. Sequencing was done on a sample of PBMCs. Receptor source: a human donor in good health (CMV status not recorded). Some clones in this sample may be carry-over from other donors' samples. CDR3s include the opening cysteine and the closing phenylalanine or tryptophan. A D gene is named only where the DNA matches it firmly. Part of the rows lack a size; the others show once, few, many or a class for expanded clones.

V gene: TRBV7-2
clone size: medium-sized
J gene: TRBJ1-5
D gene: .
CDR3 DNA: TGTGCCAGCAGCTTAGACGCTCAGCCCCAGCATTTT
CDR3 protein: CASSLDAQPQHF

V gene: TRBV6-2/TRBV6-3
clone size: .
J gene: TRBJ1-5
D gene: .
CDR3 DNA: TGTGCCAGCAGTTACCGAATAATCAATCAGCCCCAGCATTTT
CDR3 protein: CASSYRIINQPQHF

V gene: TRBV2
clone size: .
J gene: TRBJ1-1
D gene: .
CDR3 DNA: TGTGGCTCCCTCACCTTGAACACTGAAGCTTTCTTT
CDR3 protein: CGSLTLNTEAFF

V gene: TRBV15
clone size: .
J gene: TRBJ1-2
D gene: .
CDR3 DNA: TGTGCCACCAGCAGAGATGCCCGGGACACAAGCTATGGCTACACCTTC
CDR3 protein: CATSRDARDTSYGYTF

V gene: TRBV20-1
clone size: once
J gene: TRBJ2-7
D gene: TRBD2
CDR3 DNA: TGCAGTGCTAGTTGGCTAGCGGGAGTCTACGAGCAGTACTTC
CDR3 protein: CSASWLAGVYEQYF

V gene: TRBV6-2/TRBV6-3
clone size: few
J gene: TRBJ2-1
D gene: .
CDR3 DNA: TGTGCCAGCAGTTATGGGGGCAGACACAATGAGCAGTTCTTC
CDR3 protein: CASSYGGRHNEQFF

V gene: TRBV5-4
clone size: .
J gene: TRBJ1-2
D gene: TRBD1
CDR3 DNA: TGTGCCAGCAGCTTGCCAGGGGGCCACTATGGCTACACCTTC
CDR3 protein: CASSLPGGHYGYTF

V gene: TRBV29-1
clone size: .
J gene: TRBJ2-3
D gene: TRBD2
CDR3 DNA: TGCAGCGTTATAGGGACTAGCGGTGGTACAGATACGCAGTATTTT
CDR3 protein: CSVIGTSGGTDTQYF

V gene: TRBV10-2
clone size: .
J gene: TRBJ2-1
D gene: .
CDR3 DNA: TGCGCCAGCAGTGAGGTGGGCCCTGAGCAGTTCTTC
CDR3 protein: CASSEVGPEQFF

V gene: TRBV11-2
clone size: few
J gene: TRBJ1-6
D gene: .
CDR3 DNA: TGTGCCAGCAGCTTGGGGGGGGCCTATAATTCACCCCTCCACTTT
CDR3 protein: CASSLGGAYNSPLHF

V gene: TRBV6-1
clone size: few
J gene: TRBJ2-7
D gene: TRBD1
CDR3 DNA: TGTGCCAGCGGAACCGGGACAGGGGTCGCCGAGCAGTACTTC
CDR3 protein: CASGTGTGVAEQYF

V gene: TRBV29-1
clone size: few
J gene: TRBJ2-2
D gene: TRBD1
CDR3 DNA: TGCAGCGCAAGGGGGGACAGGGACACCGGGGAGCTGTTTTTT
CDR3 protein: CSARGDRDTGELFF

V gene: TRBV7-2
clone size: many
J gene: TRBJ1-4
D gene: .
CDR3 DNA: TGTGCCAGCAGCTTATTTGTTTCAGGCGCAGGTGAAAAACTGTTTTTT
CDR3 protein: CASSLFVSGAGEKLFF

V gene: TRBV5-4
clone size: .
J gene: TRBJ1-3
D gene: TRBD1
CDR3 DNA: TGTGCCAGCAGCTTGCGGGGACAGCGCTCTGGAAACACCATATATTTT
CDR3 protein: CASSLRGQRSGNTIYF

V gene: TRBV7-9
clone size: many
J gene: TRBJ2-1
D gene: .
CDR3 DNA: TGTGCCAGCAGCTCCTTAGAGGGCTCCTACAATGAGCAGTTCTTC
CDR3 protein: CASSSLEGSYNEQFF

V gene: TRBV4-2
clone size: .
J gene: TRBJ2-1
D gene: TRBD1
CDR3 DNA: TGTGCCAGCAGCCTACCGACAGGGTTCAATGAGCAGTTCTTC
CDR3 protein: CASSLPTGFNEQFF

V gene: TRBV6-1
clone size: few
J gene: TRBJ1-1
D gene: .
CDR3 DNA: TGTGCCAGCAGTGAATTGAGGAACACTGAAGCTTTCTTT
CDR3 protein: CASSELRNTEAFF

V gene: TRBV19
clone size: few
J gene: TRBJ2-5
D gene: TRBD2
CDR3 DNA: TGTGCCAGTAGTACGGGACTAGCGGGTTCTCAAGAGACCCAGTACTTC
CDR3 protein: CASSTGLAGSQETQYF

V gene: TRBV10-3
clone size: few
J gene: TRBJ2-3
D gene: .
CDR3 DNA: TGTGCCATCAGTGAGTCCGGAGGTGGGGCCGAGCCTCGGGCAGATACGCAGTATTTT
CDR3 protein: CAISESGGGAEPRADTQYF

V gene: TRBV20-1
clone size: few
J gene: TRBJ2-1
D gene: .
CDR3 DNA: TGCAGTGCCCCAAGAGCAGCCTATTCCTGGGATGAGCAGTTCTTC
CDR3 protein: CSAPRAAYSWDEQFF

V gene: TRBV4-1
clone size: .
J gene: TRBJ2-7
D gene: .
CDR3 DNA: TGCGCCAGCAGCCAACCCCGCTCCTCATGGCAGGGAAAGTACTTC
CDR3 protein: CASSQPRSSWQGKYF

V gene: TRBV5-1
clone size: few
J gene: TRBJ2-5
D gene: .
CDR3 DNA: TGCGCCAGCAGCTTGGCCTTGCAGAAAGCGCAAGAGACCCAGTACTTC
CDR3 protein: CASSLALQKAQETQYF

V gene: TRBV5-4
clone size: .
J gene: TRBJ2-3
D gene: .
CDR3 DNA: TGTGCCAGCAGCTTGGGGGTTTCGCGGGATAAAGATACGCAGTATTTT
CDR3 protein: CASSLGVSRDKDTQYF

V gene: TRBV29-1
clone size: few
J gene: TRBJ2-1
D gene: .
CDR3 DNA: TGCAGCGTTGGACGGCAGGTCTCCTACAATGAGCAGTTCTTC
CDR3 protein: CSVGRQVSYNEQFF

V gene: TRBV20-1
clone size: .
J gene: TRBJ2-7
D gene: .
CDR3 DNA: TGCAGTGCTAGAGATTTCTTCGGGGGAGAGCCCTACGAGCAGTACTTC
CDR3 protein: CSARDFFGGEPYEQYF

V gene: TRBV12-3/TRBV12-4
clone size: few
J gene: TRBJ2-3
D gene: TRBD2
CDR3 DNA: TGTGCCAGCAGTGCACCACCGACTAGCGAGAGCACAGATACGCAGTATTTT
CDR3 protein: CASSAPPTSESTDTQYF

V gene: TRBV4-3
clone size: .
J gene: TRBJ2-2
D gene: .
CDR3 DNA: TGCGCCAGCAGCCATATTAGCGGGAACACCGGGGAGCTGTTTTTT
CDR3 protein: CASSHISGNTGELFF

V gene: TRBV7-2
clone size: many
J gene: TRBJ2-3
D gene: TRBD2
CDR3 DNA: TGTGCCAGCAGCCTAACTAGCGGGAGTGCAGATACGCAGTATTTT
CDR3 protein: CASSLTSGSADTQYF

V gene: TRBV7-3
clone size: few
J gene: TRBJ2-1
D gene: TRBD2
CDR3 DNA: TGTGCCAGCAACAACCCCCTAGCGGGAGGGCTCGATGAGCAGTTCTTC
CDR3 protein: CASNNPLAGGLDEQFF

V gene: TRBV4-1
clone size: .
J gene: TRBJ2-3
D gene: TRBD2
CDR3 DNA: TGCGCCAGCAGCCGCCTAACCGGGACTAGCGGGAGGGCTAGCACAGATACGCAGTATTTT
CDR3 protein: CASSRLTGTSGRASTDTQYF

V gene: TRBV27
clone size: .
J gene: TRBJ2-1
D gene: TRBD2
CDR3 DNA: TGTGCCAGCAGTACCTCTAGCGGGAAACTGAATGAGCAGTTCTTC
CDR3 protein: CASSTSSGKLNEQFF

V gene: TRBV27
clone size: few
J gene: TRBJ1-1
D gene: .
CDR3 DNA: TGTGCCAGCACTTACCGGGCAGCCATGAACACTGAAGCTTTCTTT
CDR3 protein: CASTYRAAMNTEAFF

V gene: TRBV11-3
clone size: .
J gene: TRBJ2-2
D gene: TRBD2
CDR3 DNA: TGTGCCAGCAGCTTAGATCGGGCTAGCGGGAGGGAGTCGAACACCGGGGAGCTGTTTTTT
CDR3 protein: CASSLDRASGRESNTGELFF

V gene: TRBV5-8
clone size: .
J gene: TRBJ1-1
D gene: .
CDR3 DNA: TGTGCCAGCAGCCACTTCTCGGGGAGCTATAACACTGAAGCTTTCTTT
CDR3 protein: CASSHFSGSYNTEAFF

V gene: TRBV19
clone size: .
J gene: TRBJ1-5
D gene: .
CDR3 DNA: TGTGCCAGTAGTAGACAAAACCACCACAGTCAGCCCCAGCATTTT
CDR3 protein: CASSRQNHHSQPQHF

V gene: TRBV7-2
clone size: .
J gene: TRBJ2-2
D gene: .
CDR3 DNA: TGTGCCAGCAGTAATAGGGGGGCTAACACCGGGGAGCTGTTTTTT
CDR3 protein: CASSNRGANTGELFF

V gene: TRBV4-3
clone size: many
J gene: TRBJ1-2
D gene: .
CDR3 DNA: TGCGCCAGCAGCCAAGACTCTAGCCAGGGTTATGGCTACACCTTC
CDR3 protein: CASSQDSSQGYGYTF

V gene: TRBV27
clone size: .
J gene: TRBJ1-3
D gene: .
CDR3 DNA: TGTGCCAGCAGTCCATCGGGGGCCGCCCCGAACACCATATATTTT
CDR3 protein: CASSPSGAAPNTIYF

V gene: TRBV14
clone size: .
J gene: TRBJ2-3
D gene: TRBD2
CDR3 DNA: TGTGCCAGCAGCCAAGAATCAGGACTAGCGGGCCCCACAGATACGCAGTATTTT
CDR3 protein: CASSQESGLAGPTDTQYF

V gene: TRBV5-4
clone size: .
J gene: TRBJ2-2
D gene: TRBD2
CDR3 DNA: TGTGCCAGCAGCTTGTCGTTGCGGGAGAGCACCGGGGAGCTGTTTTTT
CDR3 protein: CASSLSLRESTGELFF

V gene: TRBV7-2
clone size: many
J gene: TRBJ1-1
D gene: .
CDR3 DNA: TGTGCCAGCAGCTTAGGGCAGGGGATGAACACTGAAGCTTTCTTT
CDR3 protein: CASSLGQGMNTEAFF

V gene: TRBV19
clone size: few
J gene: TRBJ2-1
D gene: TRBD1
CDR3 DNA: TGTGCCAGTAGTGGCCCCCTGGGGACAGGGTTCCCCGGGTGGGTCGGCTATGAGCAGTTCTTC
CDR3 protein: CASSGPLGTGFPGWVGYEQFF

V gene: TRBV11-3
clone size: many
J gene: TRBJ2-1
D gene: TRBD2
CDR3 DNA: TGTGCCAGCAGCCGCGCGCACTGGGAGGGAGGACGGGCTAATGAGCAGTTCTTC
CDR3 protein: CASSRAHWEGGRANEQFF

V gene: TRBV7-3
clone size: .
J gene: TRBJ1-1
D gene: .
CDR3 DNA: TGTGCCAGCACCCCGAGGCGGGTGAACACTGAAGCTTTCTTT
CDR3 protein: CASTPRRVNTEAFF

V gene: TRBV7-9
clone size: few
J gene: TRBJ1-1
D gene: .
CDR3 DNA: TGTGCCAGCAGCTCACCCTTACGAATGAACACTGAAGCTTTCTTT
CDR3 protein: CASSSPLRMNTEAFF

V gene: TRBV7-2
clone size: many
J gene: TRBJ2-5
D gene: .
CDR3 DNA: TGTGCCAGCAGCCCTGCTCGATGGACGGACCCAGATGAGACCCAGTACTTC
CDR3 protein: CASSPARWTDPDETQYF

V gene: TRBV20-1
clone size: few
J gene: TRBJ2-7
D gene: .
CDR3 DNA: TGCAGTGCTGACGGCGTAGGGAGGAACGAGCAGTACTTC
CDR3 protein: CSADGVGRNEQYF

V gene: TRBV7-9
clone size: few
J gene: TRBJ2-5
D gene: TRBD1
CDR3 DNA: TGTGCCAGCAGCCACGACAGGGAAGAGACCCAGTACTTC
CDR3 protein: CASSHDREETQYF

V gene: TRBV12-3/TRBV12-4
clone size: once
J gene: TRBJ2-7
D gene: TRBD2
CDR3 DNA: TGTGCCAGCAGTCCTGGGACTAGCAACGAGCAGTACTTC
CDR3 protein: CASSPGTSNEQYF

V gene: TRBV12-3/TRBV12-4
clone size: .
J gene: TRBJ1-1
D gene: .
CDR3 DNA: TGTGCCAGCAGCTCCCCGAATGTACGGACTGAAGCTTTCTTT
CDR3 protein: CASSSPNVRTEAFF

V gene: TRBV27
clone size: few
J gene: TRBJ2-5
D gene: .
CDR3 DNA: TGTGCCAGCAGTTCACCGACAGGAAGTGGAGAGACCCAGTACTTC
CDR3 protein: CASSSPTGSGETQYF

V gene: TRBV19
clone size: .
J gene: TRBJ2-7
D gene: TRBD2
CDR3 DNA: TGTGCCAGTAGTTCCCGGACTAGCCTCTCCGAGCAGTACTTC
CDR3 protein: CASSSRTSLSEQYF

V gene: TRBV6-8
clone size: .
J gene: TRBJ1-5
D gene: .
CDR3 DNA: TGTGCCAGCAGTTTTGTCAGGGAAGGACAGCCCCAGCATTTT
CDR3 protein: CASSFVREGQPQHF

V gene: TRBV5-6
clone size: .
J gene: TRBJ2-7
D gene: .
CDR3 DNA: TGTGCCAGCAGCGACCTTGGGCAGCGAGGCTCCTACGAGCAGTACTTC
CDR3 protein: CASSDLGQRGSYEQYF

V gene: TRBV11-3
clone size: .
J gene: TRBJ2-1
D gene: TRBD2
CDR3 DNA: TGTGCCACCCAGGCGGGGGACAATGAGCAGTTCTTC
CDR3 protein: CATQAGDNEQFF